This T cell receptor (beta chain) derives from a study of control samples from healthy donors and cancer patients. Here immunoSEQ multiplex PCR was the method, and the copy in TCRdb shows in-frame clones only, minus some. This table holds fewer than 200,000 clones, less than 95% found once. This clone was seen just once. Trimming stripped 9 bases from V and 5 bases from J, with 13 bases between. The CDR3 consists of 12 residues. Germline V lookup: CDR1 SNHLY, CDR2 FYNNEI. The V and J genes are TRBV2 and TRBJ2-5; the D gene is possibly TRBD2 (6 bases). Material for sequencing was PBMCs. The sequence derives from a man aged 60 to 69 with colorectal cancer. This CDR3 reads CARGTDEETQYF. DNA of the CDR3: TGTGCCAGGGGGACTGATGAGGAGACCCAGTACTTC.